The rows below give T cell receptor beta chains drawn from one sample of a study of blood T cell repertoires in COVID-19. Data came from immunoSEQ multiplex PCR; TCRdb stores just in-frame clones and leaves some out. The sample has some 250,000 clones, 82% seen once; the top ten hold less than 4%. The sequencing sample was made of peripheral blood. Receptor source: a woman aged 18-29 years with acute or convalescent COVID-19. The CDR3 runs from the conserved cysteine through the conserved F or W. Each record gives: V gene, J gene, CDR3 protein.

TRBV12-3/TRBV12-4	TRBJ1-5	CASSLARGQPQHF
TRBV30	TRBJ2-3	CAWSGGSTQYF
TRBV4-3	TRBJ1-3	CASSRERGQVFGNTIYF
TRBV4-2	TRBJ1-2	CASSQPGVGNYGYTF
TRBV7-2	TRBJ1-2	CASSYKQGAGVSYTF
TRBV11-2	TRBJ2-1	CASSSHRAGGPVEQFF
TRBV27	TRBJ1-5	CASSLSGTGWQPQHF
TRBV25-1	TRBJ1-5	CASRGRDNQPQHF
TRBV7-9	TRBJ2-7	CASSHRVTYEQYF
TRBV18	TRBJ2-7	CASSPRLATNNYEQYF
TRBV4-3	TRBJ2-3	CASSVGTSGADTQYF
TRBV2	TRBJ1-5	CASSGVGQGFQPQHF
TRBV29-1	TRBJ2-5	CSVPDSKETQYF
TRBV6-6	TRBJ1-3	CASTWTALSGNTIYF
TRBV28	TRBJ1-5	CASSLTDSRNQPQHF
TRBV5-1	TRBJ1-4	CASRDKATNEKLFF
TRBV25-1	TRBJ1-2	CASSEPGTGTNYGYTF
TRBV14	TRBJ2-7	CASSYGLAGLGVQYF
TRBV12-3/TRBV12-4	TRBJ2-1	CASSRWYGQGFF
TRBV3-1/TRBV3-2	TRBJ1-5	CASSEDGVENNQPQHF
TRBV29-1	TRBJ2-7	CSVRTQTGGYEQYF
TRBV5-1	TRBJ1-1	CASSFGGSKTEAFF
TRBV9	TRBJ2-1	CASSVGGRTSGRQSYNEQFF
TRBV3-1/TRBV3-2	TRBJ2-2	CASSQDLGRGETGELFF
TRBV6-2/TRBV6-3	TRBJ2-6	CASSYGYEGVEKAGANVLTF
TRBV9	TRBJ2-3	CASSVLAGGTDTQYF
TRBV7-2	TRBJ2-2	CASSLVGLNTGELFF
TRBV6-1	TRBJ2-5	CASSEVQGASQYF
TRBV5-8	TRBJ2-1	CASSGRTSGRNEQFF
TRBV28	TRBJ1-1	CASSPPGQNFEAFF
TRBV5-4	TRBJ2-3	CASSFRSGSVADTQYF